These 16 T cell receptor beta chains share one sample of origin, sequenced in a study of T cell responses to AZD1222 COVID-19 vaccine. TCRdb's table, derived via immunoSEQ multiplex PCR, lists solely in-frame clones and lacks some. The data contain 110,000 to 150,000 clones, 85% to 95% of them singletons. The source was peripheral blood, collected on day 0 of AZD1222 vaccination. These receptors originate from an adult in good health.

The V and J genes are TRBV11-2 and TRBJ2-2, with no clear D. Trimming took off 0 bases at V and 7 bases at J, with 6 bases between the two ends. The CDR3 sequence is 13 residues long. Germline CDR1 is SGHAT and CDR2 is FQNNGV. CDR3 in DNA: TGTGCCAGCAGCTTAGATTTTAACGGGGAGCTGTTTTTT. Translation gives CASSLDFNGELFF.

The rearrangement joins TRBV11-3 to TRBJ2-1; D is ambiguous. Germline assignment: CDR1 SGHNT and CDR2 YENEEA. V lost 8 bases and J 0 bases, leaving 11 bases between the germline ends. The CDR3 is 14 residues long. The CDR3 region is CASSPSPSYNEQFF. Written as DNA, the CDR3 is TGTGCCAGCTCCCCGTCGCCCTCCTACAATGAGCAGTTCTTC.

V and J are TRBV9 and TRBJ2-3; TRBD2 matches at 8 bases. This CDR3 region has 14 residues. Trimming removed 3 bases from V and 6 bases from J; junction bases left unmatched: 6. The germline V gene has CDR1 SGDLS and CDR2 YYNGEE. The CDR3 DNA reads TGTGCCAGCAGCGGAGCGGGAGTATCGGATACGCAGTATTTT. It encodes CASSGAGVSDTQYF.

The chain uses TRBV6-6 and TRBJ1-3, with a tentative D call TRBD1 (5 bases). V shed 3 bases and J shed 0 bases, with 12 bases lying between them. The CDR3 is made up of 16 amino acids. Germline V gene lookup returns CDR1 MNHNY and CDR2 SVGAGI (reference sequence). The CDR3 region is CASSYGDLSSGNTIYF. The CDR3 DNA is TGTGCCAGCAGTTATGGGGACTTAAGCTCTGGAAACACCATATATTTT.

The V gene is TRBV5-1, the J gene TRBJ1-1; possibly TRBD1 for D (5 bases). The CDR3 extends over 15 amino acids. With 0 bases removed from V and 7 bases from J, the gap between germline ends came to 16 bases. CDR1 is SGHRS, CDR2 YFSETQ, per germline. Here the CDR3 reads CASSLDPRDGSEAFF. CDR3 bases: TGCGCCAGCAGCTTGGACCCCCGGGACGGTAGTGAAGCTTTCTTT.

The chain links TRBV11-2 to TRBJ1-2; 8 bases match TRBD1. V was clipped by 4 bases and J by 8 bases; unmatched bases: 6. CDR1 and CDR2 from the germline V gene are SGHAT and FQNNGV. This CDR3 spans 13 amino acids. CDR3 in DNA: TGTGCCAGCAGCTCCACAGGGGGTGGCGGCTACACCTTC. Amino acids: CASSSTGGGGYTF.

This chain joins TRBV6-1 and TRBJ1-5; D is unresolved. This CDR3 region has 15 residues. The germline V gene has CDR1 MNHNS and CDR2 SASEGT. Trimming took off 1 base at V and 6 bases at J, with 13 bases between the two ends. In DNA, the CDR3 is TGTGCCAGCAGTGAAGAGGGCTTCGGGTCTCAGCCCCAGCATTTT. Translation: CASSEEGFGSQPQHF.

This chain links TRBV19 with TRBJ1-5; 9 positions match TRBD1. This CDR3 has 16 amino acids. Trimming removed 6 bases from V and 3 bases from J; junction bases left unmatched: 9. CDR1 is LNHDA, CDR2 SQIVND, per germline (reference sequence). The CDR3 spells CASSKQGAPYNQPQHF. The CDR3 region has the DNA TGTGCCAGTAGCAAACAGGGGGCCCCTTACAATCAGCCCCAGCATTTT.

The V call is TRBV19, the J call TRBJ2-1; D unclear. The CDR3 has 14 amino acids. Per germline, CDR1 LNHDA and CDR2 SQIVND (reference sequence). Trimming removed 3 bases from V and 8 bases from J, with 14 bases in between. The CDR3 nucleotides are TGTGCCAGTAGTATGGGAAATTTAGGCCATGAGCAGTTCTTC. It yields the protein CASSMGNLGHEQFF.

The count of this clone is one. The chain has TRBV9 and TRBJ2-3; unclear D gene. The CDR3 sequence is 14 residues long. V lost 4 bases and J lost 0, with 9 bases in between. Germline V gives CDR1 SGDLS, CDR2 YYNGEE. The CDR3 DNA reads as TGTGCCAGCAGCACCGAAACAAGCACAGATACGCAGTATTTT. It specifies CASSTETSTDTQYF. Using reference TRBV9 and TRBJ2-3 for the parts outside the CDR3, the full variable domain is DSGVTQTPKHLITATGQRVTLRCSPRSGDLSVYWYQQSLDQGLQFLIQYYNGEERAKGNILERFSAQQFPDLHSELNLSSLELGDSALYFCASSTETSTDTQYFGPGTRLTVL.

J is TRBJ2-5 and V is TRBV7-9, with D hard to call. V shed 3 bases and J shed 5 bases, with 10 bases lying between them. Germline V gene sequence: CDR1 SEHNR, CDR2 FQNEAQ (reference sequence). The CDR3 is 13 residues long. CDR3 DNA: TGTGCCAGCAGCTTTCTGGATTTGGAGACCCAGTACTTC. It specifies CASSFLDLETQYF.

The genes are TRBV10-3 and TRBJ1-1, with D possibly TRBD1 on 6 matching bases. This CDR3 region has 14 residues. CDR1 is ENHRY and CDR2 is SYGVKD in the germline V gene. Trimming cost V 10 bases and J 5 bases, with 20 bases left between them. CDR3 loop: CATSTGPERTEAFF. As DNA, the CDR3 is TGTGCCACTTCCACAGGGCCGGAGAGGACTGAAGCTTTCTTT.

The chain joins TRBV6-4 to TRBJ1-5; the match to TRBD1 covers 7 bases. J was trimmed by 7 bases and V by 10 bases; bases with no gene match: 16. The CDR3 is 15 amino acids. Germline assignment: CDR1 MRHNA and CDR2 SNTAGT. For the CDR3, the DNA is TGTGCCAACTCCCGGCACAGGGGCGGCGGGCAGCCCCAGCATTTT. It specifies CANSRHRGGGQPQHF.

The chain combines TRBV6-1 with TRBJ1-6, with D unclear. Trimming removed 2 bases from V and 3 bases from J, with 5 bases in between. Germline V CDR1 and CDR2: MNHNS, SASEGT. The CDR3 sequence is 14 residues long. The CDR3 here is CASSESGYNSPLHF. Here the CDR3 DNA reads TGTGCCAGCAGTGAATCAGGCTATAATTCACCCCTCCACTTT.

CDR3 loop: CASSYAENTEAFF. CDR3 bases: TGTGCCAGCAGTTATGCGGAGAACACTGAAGCTTTCTTT. The gene calls are TRBV6-5 and TRBJ1-1; the D is unclear. The germline CDR1 and CDR2 sequences are MNHEY and SVGAGI. The V and J ends lost 3 bases and 1 base respectively, with 6 bases between them. This CDR3 is built from 13 residues.

The V call is TRBV6-5, the J call TRBJ2-7, with D possibly called TRBD1 or TRBD2 (5 bases each). Germline V gene sequence: CDR1 MNHEY, CDR2 SVGAGI. CDR3 length: 14 residues. V lost 6 bases, J lost 3 bases, and 15 bases lay in between. The CDR3 loop reads CASRVTGTDYEQYF. The CDR3 DNA follows: TGTGCCAGCAGGGTCACCGGGACCGACTACGAGCAGTACTTC.